What follows are 10 T cell receptor beta chains derived from one specimen sequenced in a study of Ad26.COV2.S vaccination and SARS-CoV-2 variants. Sequenced by immunoSEQ multiplex PCR; TCRdb stores in-frame clones only, minus some. This repertoire shows hundreds of thousands of clones, around 90% found once; its top ten account for more than 10%. The treatment: around 19 received Ad26.COV2.S at low or high dose, single or two shots; 5 received placebo; per-sample allocation not given. Sampling was performed 63 days after the first vaccine or placebo injection. Specimen: peripheral blood, collected in a trial of Ad26.COV2.S vaccine versus placebo. These receptors were taken from a person between 18 and 65 years old who received the Ad26.COV2.S COVID-19 vaccine or a placebo.

This rearrangement joins TRBV7-6 to TRBJ2-1; 8 positions agree with TRBD2. V was clipped by 1 base and J by 4 bases; unmatched bases: 6. The V gene's germline CDR1 is SGHVS and CDR2 FNYEAQ. The CDR3 spans 16 residues. CDR3 sequence (DNA): TGTGCCAGCAGCTTAGAGAGAGCGGGAGAGTACAATGAGCAGTTCTTC. Protein sequence: CASSLERAGEYNEQFF. The variable domain in full, with the rest retrieved from reference TRBV7-6 and TRBJ2-1, is GAGVSQSPRYKVTKRGQDVALRCDPISGHVSLYWYRQALGQGPEFLTYFNYEAQQDKSGLPNDRFSAERPEGSISTLTIQRTEQRDSAMYRCASSLERAGEYNEQFFGPGTRLTVL.

V usage is TRBV4-1 and J usage is TRBJ2-3, with 11 bases matching TRBD2. V shed 1 base, J shed 4 bases, and the junction held 10 bases outside the gene matches. The CDR3 extends over 18 amino acids. The germline gives CDR1 MGHRA, CDR2 YSYEKL. In DNA form, the CDR3 reads TGCGCCAGCAGCCAAGGAGGGACTAGCGGACTAATCGCAGATACGCAGTATTTT. Its translation is CASSQGGTSGLIADTQYF.

The chain joins TRBV5-1 to TRBJ2-7; 9 bases map to TRBD1. CDR1 is SGHRS, CDR2 YFSETQ, per germline. The CDR3 totals 15 residues. Trimming removed 4 bases from V and 2 bases from J; junction bases left unmatched: 7. The CDR3 nucleotides are TGCGCCAGCAGCGCGACCGGGACAGGGCCCTACGAGCAGTACTTC. It codes for CASSATGTGPYEQYF. Full variable domain (rest looked up from reference TRBV5-1 and TRBJ2-7): KAGVTQTPRYLIKTRGQQVTLSCSPISGHRSVSWYQQTPGQGLQFLFEYFSETQRNKGNFPGRFSGRQFSNSRSEMNVSTLELGDSALYLCASSATGTGPYEQYFGPGTRLTVT.

V and J are TRBV15 and TRBJ2-1; either TRBD1 or TRBD2 may fit D (5 bases each). The CDR3 totals 13 residues. Germline-derived CDR1 and CDR2 are LNHNV and YYDKDF (reference sequence). Deletions cut 0 bases from V and 10 bases from J, with 10 bases between. This chain's CDR3 is CATSRDPEGEQFF. For the CDR3, the DNA is TGTGCCACCAGCAGAGATCCCGAGGGGGAGCAGTTCTTC.

This chain's CDR3 is CASSLVGRGGIEQFF. CDR3 nucleotide sequence: TGTGCCAGCAGTTTAGTCGGCAGGGGTGGAATCGAGCAGTTCTTC. The rearrangement joins TRBV28 to TRBJ2-1, with D maybe TRBD1 (6 bases). There are 15 residues in the CDR3. Germline CDR1 MDHEN, CDR2 SYDVKM. V was shortened by 2 bases and J by 10 bases, with 18 bases between the two germline ends.

Remarks on this clone: Germline is not matched at one junction end, which may reflect a read error. This CDR3 is CASSVVAETEAFF. In DNA form, the CDR3 reads TGTGCCAGCAGCGTAGTGGCCGAAACTGAGGCTTTCTTT. This chain links TRBV9 with TRBJ1-1; D ambiguous. Germline V lookup: CDR1 SGDLS, CDR2 YYNGEE. This CDR3 contains 13 residues.

The rearrangement joins TRBV5-1 to TRBJ1-6, with 8 nucleotides matching TRBD1. Germline loops: CDR1 SGHRS, CDR2 YFSETQ. Germline trimming cut 7 bases from V and 7 bases from J; bases unmatched to any gene: 4. This CDR3 is 13 amino acids long. The CDR3 coding sequence is TGCGCCAGCGCGACAGGGGAAAATTCACCCCTCCACTTT. The encoded protein is CASATGENSPLHF.

The chain combines TRBV5-1 with TRBJ2-1, with 8 bases that match TRBD2. Unmatched junction bases numbered 4, after V lost 0 bases and J lost 8 bases. The germline V gene has CDR1 SGHRS and CDR2 YFSETQ. The CDR3 has 14 residues. The CDR3 nucleotides are TGCGCCAGCAGCTTGGCGGGAGGGCCTGATGAGCAGTTCTTC. Its protein product is CASSLAGGPDEQFF.

V gene TRBV27 combines with J gene TRBJ2-2, with no clear D. CDR1 is MNHEY, CDR2 SMNVEV, per germline (reference sequence). V gave up 3 bases and J gave up 5 bases, with 13 bases separating them. This CDR3 comprises 15 residues. CDR3 sequence: CASSFYPKRTGELFF. The CDR3 DNA sequence: TGTGCCAGCAGTTTTTACCCTAAAAGGACCGGGGAGCTGTTTTTT.

J is TRBJ2-7 and V is TRBV21-1; TRBD1, the table's D call, lacks a check against the DNA. TRBV21-1 is a recognized pseudogene. CDR3 length: 10 residues. CDR3 coding DNA: TGTGCCAGCAGCAAACAAGAGCAGTACTTC. It encodes CASSKQEQYF.